A selection of T cell receptor beta chains follows, all from one sample in a study of naive and memory T cell subsets. TCRdb independently ran MiXCR on the UMI-ligation and nested PCR reads; one entry per CDR3 protein. Of about 17,000 distinct CDR3 sequences in the sample, approximately 8.6% were seen once. Material: central memory CD8+ T cells from blood. These receptors all come from a human donor in good health. The CDR3 runs from the conserved cysteine through the conserved F or W. D genes are given only for firm matches. Some rows mark clone size as missing; the rest say once, few, many or name a class of expanded clone.

cdr3_length,clone_size,j_call,v_call,d_call,cdr3_aa,cdr3_nt
14,-,TRBJ2-5,TRBV6-2/TRBV6-3,-,CASSFGQEGETQYF,TGTGCCAGCAGTTTTGGACAGGAGGGCGAGACCCAGTACTTC
16,few,TRBJ2-1,TRBV19,TRBD1,CASSWDRGFSYNEQFF,TGTGCCAGTAGCTGGGACAGGGGGTTCTCCTACAATGAGCAGTTCTTC
13,-,TRBJ1-1,TRBV11-1,-,CASSLVGTPEAFF,TGTGCCAGCAGCTTAGTTGGGACCCCTGAAGCTTTCTTT
15,few,TRBJ1-2,TRBV6-5,-,CASRQLQGSRGGYTF,TGTGCCAGCAGACAACTCCAGGGGAGTCGTGGTGGCTACACCTTC
12,few,TRBJ1-2,TRBV12-3/TRBV12-4,-,CASSWGADGYTF,TGTGCCAGCAGCTGGGGGGCCGATGGCTACACCTTC
14,-,TRBJ1-2,TRBV28,-,CASSPDGDGDGYTF,TGTGCCAGCAGTCCCGACGGGGATGGGGATGGCTACACCTTC
16,-,TRBJ2-1,TRBV10-3,TRBD2,CAISSSGEKVYNEQFF,TGTGCCATCAGTTCTAGCGGGGAGAAAGTTTACAATGAGCAGTTCTTC
15,many,TRBJ2-3,TRBV7-3,-,CASSQIGSGTDTQYF,TGTGCCAGCAGCCAAATCGGTTCAGGGACAGATACGCAGTATTTT
16,few,TRBJ2-4,TRBV5-1,-,CASSLAAGLAKNIQYF,TGCGCCAGCAGCTTGGCAGCAGGGTTAGCCAAAAACATTCAGTACTTC
13,-,TRBJ1-1,TRBV6-5,-,CASSYQTNTEAFF,TGTGCCAGCAGTTACCAGACGAACACTGAAGCTTTCTTT
14,-,TRBJ2-3,TRBV6-4,-,CASSQRDLSDTQYF,TGTGCCAGCAGTCAAAGGGACTTGTCGGATACGCAGTATTTT
12,-,TRBJ2-4,TRBV12-3/TRBV12-4,TRBD2,CASGSGRGIQYF,TGTGCCAGCGGTAGCGGGAGAGGCATTCAGTACTTC
13,-,TRBJ1-2,TRBV29-1,-,CSVEELPWGGYTF,TGCAGCGTTGAAGAACTCCCTTGGGGGGGCTACACCTTC
15,many,TRBJ2-7,TRBV20-1,TRBD2,CSARDQAGGIYEQYF,TGCAGTGCTAGAGATCAGGCGGGGGGCATATACGAGCAGTACTTC
19,few,TRBJ2-1,TRBV4-3,TRBD2,CASSQGTSGNLISYNEQFF,TGCGCCAGCAGCCAAGGGACTAGCGGGAACCTTATATCCTACAATGAGCAGTTCTTC
12,many,TRBJ2-5,TRBV20-1,-,CSARWGEETQYF,TGCAGTGCCAGGTGGGGGGAAGAGACCCAGTACTTC
15,many,TRBJ1-6,TRBV30,-,CAWSVLGVEGSPLHF,TGTGCCTGGAGTGTACTGGGGGTAGAGGGTTCACCCCTCCACTTT
14,-,TRBJ1-6,TRBV19,-,CASSIPGDISPLHF,TGTGCCAGTAGTATTCCGGGAGACATCTCACCCCTCCACTTT
16,medium-sized,TRBJ1-1,TRBV20-1,-,CSADDKGRGDSTEAFF,TGCAGTGCAGACGACAAGGGACGGGGAGATAGCACTGAAGCTTTCTTT
15,-,TRBJ1-2,TRBV11-2,-,CASSSVGASVYGYTF,TGTGCCAGCAGCTCAGTGGGGGCGAGTGTATATGGCTACACCTTC
14,-,TRBJ2-1,TRBV27,-,CASSFSSLYNEQFF,TGTGCCAGCAGTTTTAGTTCTCTGTACAATGAGCAGTTCTTC
12,few,TRBJ2-7,TRBV12-3/TRBV12-4,-,CASTDGLDEQYF,TGTGCCAGCACAGACGGGCTAGACGAGCAGTACTTC
14,many,TRBJ2-1,TRBV10-3,-,CAIGNGATYNEQFF,TGTGCCATCGGTAATGGCGCCACCTACAATGAGCAGTTCTTC
16,-,TRBJ2-2,TRBV5-1,-,CASSLKTGANTGELFF,TGCGCCAGCAGCTTGAAGACGGGCGCGAACACCGGGGAGCTGTTTTTT
14,-,TRBJ2-4,TRBV10-3,-,CAISESGKGNIQYF,TGTGCCATCAGTGAGTCAGGGAAAGGAAACATTCAGTACTTC
13,many,TRBJ2-5,TRBV6-2/TRBV6-3,TRBD2,CASGLADQETQYF,TGTGCCAGCGGACTAGCGGACCAAGAGACCCAGTACTTC
14,-,TRBJ2-2,TRBV7-3,TRBD2,CASSLIAGAGELFF,TGTGCCAGCAGCTTAATAGCGGGGGCCGGGGAGCTGTTTTTT
14,many,TRBJ1-6,TRBV11-1,TRBD1,CASSRTGNNSPLHF,TGTGCCAGCAGTCGGACAGGGAATAATTCACCCCTCCACTTT
13,many,TRBJ1-1,TRBV20-1,-,CSALKDRNTEAFF,TGCAGTGCTTTGAAGGATCGGAACACTGAAGCTTTCTTT
12,few,TRBJ2-7,TRBV28,-,CASSLPRGEQYF,TGTGCCAGCAGTTTGCCCAGGGGCGAGCAGTACTTC
15,many,TRBJ2-5,TRBV7-9,-,CASSQSLGIQETQYF,TGTGCCAGCAGCCAAAGTCTAGGAATCCAAGAGACCCAGTACTTC
20,few,TRBJ2-1,TRBV5-4,TRBD1,CASSLLGTGGSGRSYNEQFF,TGTGCCAGCAGCTTGCTCGGGACAGGGGGCAGCGGGAGGTCCTACAATGAGCAGTTCTTC
15,-,TRBJ1-3,TRBV20-1,-,CSARDQDSSGNTIYF,TGCAGTGCTAGAGACCAGGACAGCTCTGGAAACACCATATATTTT
16,-,TRBJ2-4,TRBV7-9,TRBD1,CASSLTLTGVQNIQYF,TGTGCCAGCAGCTTAACCCTCACAGGGGTGCAAAACATTCAGTACTTC
14,few,TRBJ1-1,TRBV29-1,-,CSADKRQDGAEAFF,TGCAGCGCCGACAAAAGGCAGGATGGGGCTGAAGCTTTCTTT
16,few,TRBJ1-6,TRBV9,-,CASSGSPDSYNSPLHF,TGTGCCAGCAGCGGGTCGCCAGACTCCTATAATTCACCCCTCCACTTT
14,few,TRBJ1-2,TRBV5-4,-,CASSPTVGNYGYTF,TGTGCCAGCAGCCCAACCGTGGGAAACTATGGCTACACCTTC
17,few,TRBJ1-5,TRBV2,TRBD1,CASSLTAGTDGYQPQHF,TGTGCCAGCAGTCTCACCGCCGGGACAGATGGATATCAGCCCCAGCATTTT
15,-,TRBJ2-5,TRBV7-3,TRBD1,CASSPPYRGRETQYF,TGTGCCAGCAGCCCACCATACAGGGGGCGGGAGACCCAGTACTTC
15,medium-sized,TRBJ1-1,TRBV20-1,TRBD1,CSARDGGQGDTEAFF,TGCAGTGCTAGAGATGGGGGGCAGGGGGACACTGAAGCTTTCTTT
14,many,TRBJ2-2,TRBV27,-,CASSGRLWTGELFF,TGTGCCAGCAGTGGAAGGTTATGGACCGGGGAGCTGTTTTTT
15,-,TRBJ1-2,TRBV7-8,TRBD1,CASSSTTGRNYGYTF,TGTGCCAGCAGCTCCACGACAGGGCGAAACTATGGCTACACCTTC
13,few,TRBJ2-7,TRBV3-1,-,CASSPSEAYEQYF,TGTGCCAGCAGCCCGTCCGAGGCCTACGAGCAGTACTTC
12,many,TRBJ1-1,TRBV29-1,-,CSSGDPNTEAFF,TGCAGCTCAGGGGACCCGAACACTGAAGCTTTCTTT
14,medium-sized,TRBJ2-3,TRBV10-3,TRBD1,CAISGTENPDTQYF,TGTGCCATCAGCGGGACAGAAAACCCAGATACGCAGTATTTT
15,few,TRBJ2-7,TRBV29-1,TRBD1,CSVGGGTGNSYEQYF,TGCAGCGTTGGGGGGGGGACAGGGAACTCCTACGAGCAGTACTTC
16,few,TRBJ1-3,TRBV27,-,CASSLRDPAVGNTIYF,TGTGCCAGCAGTTTACGGGATCCAGCAGTTGGAAACACCATATATTTT
15,many,TRBJ2-1,TRBV20-1,TRBD2,CSANQRLAGGNEQFF,TGCAGTGCCAATCAAAGACTAGCGGGGGGCAATGAGCAGTTCTTC
12,many,TRBJ1-1,TRBV20-1,-,CSARVTDTEAFF,TGCAGTGCTAGAGTTACGGACACTGAAGCTTTCTTT